The clone carrying this TCR beta chain was seen at least ten times. What it binds is not known. These data belong to a study of neurological immune-mediated disorders. General study findings and limits: Among expanded clones, no CDR3 amino acid sequences were shared across subjects, a pattern suggesting private repertoires in all groups.

V gave up 4 bases and J gave up 3 bases, with 12 bases separating them. This CDR3 region has 14 residues. Germline-derived CDR1 and CDR2 are SEHNR and FQNEAQ (reference sequence). The cDNA was produced through 5'RACE with 10-nucleotide random UMIs. Over 190 million TCR-beta sequences, together covering 15-18 subjects, were produced by every individual sequencing run that was carried out. Each CDR3 protein is one row after TCRdb ran MiXCR on the 5' RACE reads. The sample records approximately 50,000 distinct CDR3 sequences, around 3.1% being singletons. PBMCs stored at -80 C, 2 million in total, were the source of the unsorted libraries.

This chain links TRBV7-9 with TRBJ1-1; D possibly corresponds to TRBD1 (5 bases). This sequence was found in a man aged 40-49 years with multiple sclerosis. Sample: PBMCs. In nucleotides, the CDR3 is TGTGCCAGCAGCTCGAGTGGCAGGGACACTGAAGCTTTCTTT. Its protein is CASSSSGRDTEAFF.